This T cell receptor (beta chain) was sequenced for a study of T cell repertoires in cytomegalovirus infection. Overall study: An indication of both CMV infection and matching HLA type came from public TCR beta signatures. Study results and caveats: HLA-C-restricted CMV-specific TCR beta clonotypes prevailed in the ex vivo response. Adding up the frequency of public TCR beta families identified people who carried CMV plus the relevant HLA.

MiXCR, run by TCRdb on the reads, gives a single entry per CDR3 protein. The sample yields almost 550,000 distinct CDR3 sequences, approximately 16% seen once. This clonotype was seen a few times. Its antigen is as yet unknown. CDR3 length equals 19 residues. After removal of 3 bases from V and 3 bases from J, the junction contained 19 bases not matched to a gene. The germline gives CDR1 SNHLY, CDR2 FYNNEI. The origin of this receptor is a human donor in good health (CMV status not recorded). Some clones in this sample may be carry-over from other donors' samples. The chain has TRBV2 and TRBJ2-7, with 8 bases matching TRBD2. The sample taken for sequencing was CD8+ T cells from PBMCs. The CDR3 loop reads CASSEGRTSRSKISYEQYF. The DNA for the CDR3 is TGTGCCAGCAGTGAGGGAAGGACTAGCAGGAGTAAGATAAGCTACGAGCAGTACTTC.